The 10 T cell receptor beta chains below were found in one sample sequenced in a study of blood T cell repertoires in COVID-19. Data came from immunoSEQ multiplex PCR; TCRdb stores just in-frame clones and leaves some out. The repertoire has 100,000 to 150,000 clones, around 81% of them found once; the top ten carry about 2.5%. The specimen sequenced was peripheral blood. Source of these receptors: a man between 65 and 79 years old with acute or convalescent COVID-19.

This sequence joins TRBV10-3 and TRBJ1-5; D remains unclear. Germline CDR1 ENHRY, CDR2 SYGVKD. V was cut by 2 bases and J by 3 bases, with 8 bases left in between. CDR3 length: 14 residues. CDR3 sequence reads: CAISEGGSNQPQHF. CDR3 DNA: TGTGCCATCAGTGAGGGAGGGTCCAATCAGCCCCAGCATTTT.

The chain employs TRBV2 and TRBJ1-4; perhaps TRBD1 as D (5 bases). CDR1 and CDR2 from the germline V gene are SNHLY and FYNNEI. Trimming removed 10 bases from V and 4 bases from J, with 16 bases in between. The CDR3 sequence is 14 residues long. CDR3 DNA sequence: TGTGCCACCCAAGCTAGGGGCTATAATGAAAAACTGTTTTTT. This translates into CATQARGYNEKLFF.

This chain joins TRBV4-3 and TRBJ2-5, with D possibly matching TRBD1 (5 bases). The CDR3 contains 15 residues. V shed 1 base and J shed 5 bases, with 14 bases lying between them. CDR1 and CDR2 from the germline V gene are LGHNA and YSLEER. DNA for the CDR3: TGCGCCAGCAGCCAAGTTATACAGGAATGGGAGACCCAGTACTTC. Its translation is CASSQVIQEWETQYF.

The CDR3 is CASSLEQKNIQYF. The CDR3, as DNA: TGCGCCAGCAGCTTGGAACAGAAAAACATTCAGTACTTC. The V gene is TRBV5-1, the J gene TRBJ2-4; D gene unclear. V lost 0 bases, J lost 4 bases, and 5 bases lay in between. Per germline, CDR1 SGHRS and CDR2 YFSETQ. The CDR3 sequence is 13 residues long.

The chain links TRBV11-3 to TRBJ2-7; 9 bases are shared with TRBD1. The V gene's germline CDR1 is SGHNT and CDR2 YENEEA. V trimming: 0 bases; J trimming: 5 bases; junction bases outside the gene matches: 8. This CDR3 has 16 amino acids. CDR3 in amino acids: CASSLDHRGRTHEQYF. CDR3 DNA: TGTGCCAGCAGCTTAGATCACAGGGGGCGCACCCACGAGCAGTACTTC.

The chain employs TRBV7-9 and TRBJ1-2; TRBD1 agrees at 8 bases. Germline CDR1 and CDR2: SEHNR and FQNEAQ (reference sequence). V dropped 4 bases and J dropped 8; count of bases not matched to a gene: 3. The CDR3 length is 12 residues. The DNA for the CDR3 is TGTGCCAGCAGCTCCACAGGGGGAGGCTACACCTTC. This sequence encodes CASSSTGGGYTF.

This clone has a single count. The chain couples TRBV25-1 to TRBJ2-7, with TRBD1 as a possible D gene (5 bases). Trimming pared 8 bases from V and 5 bases from J, leaving 16 bases between. The CDR3 is 13 amino acids. CDR1 MGHDK and CDR2 SYGVNS come from the germline V gene. This CDR3 reads CASSSAGLNEQYF. For the CDR3, the DNA is TGTGCCAGCTCTTCGGCAGGGTTGAACGAGCAGTACTTC.

The chain recombines TRBV18 with TRBJ2-7; 8 nucleotides align to TRBD2. Germline values: CDR1 KGHSH, CDR2 LQKENI. V shed 5 bases, J shed 0 bases, and the junction held 12 bases outside the gene matches. This CDR3 region has 17 residues. This CDR3 reads CASSSLGSGDLSYEQYF. The CDR3 nucleotides read TGTGCCAGCTCATCCCTGGGTAGCGGGGACCTCTCCTACGAGCAGTACTTC.

The chain employs TRBV4-3 and TRBJ1-1; D is undetermined. With 0 bases removed from V and 0 bases from J, the gap between germline ends came to 8 bases. Germline CDR1 and CDR2: LGHNA and YSLEER. The CDR3 totals 15 residues. CDR3 loop: CASSQDWQMNTEAFF. In DNA form, the CDR3 reads TGCGCCAGCAGCCAAGACTGGCAGATGAACACTGAAGCTTTCTTT.

In nucleotides, the CDR3 is TGTGCCAGTAGTCTCGGACAGGCCAGAAATCAGCCCCAGCATTTT. Its protein is CASSLGQARNQPQHF. V gene TRBV19 combines with J gene TRBJ1-5; 7 nucleotides align to TRBD1. Trimming removed 5 bases from V and 4 bases from J; junction bases left unmatched: 8. Germline V gene lookup returns CDR1 LNHDA and CDR2 SQIVND (reference sequence). The CDR3 length is 15 residues.